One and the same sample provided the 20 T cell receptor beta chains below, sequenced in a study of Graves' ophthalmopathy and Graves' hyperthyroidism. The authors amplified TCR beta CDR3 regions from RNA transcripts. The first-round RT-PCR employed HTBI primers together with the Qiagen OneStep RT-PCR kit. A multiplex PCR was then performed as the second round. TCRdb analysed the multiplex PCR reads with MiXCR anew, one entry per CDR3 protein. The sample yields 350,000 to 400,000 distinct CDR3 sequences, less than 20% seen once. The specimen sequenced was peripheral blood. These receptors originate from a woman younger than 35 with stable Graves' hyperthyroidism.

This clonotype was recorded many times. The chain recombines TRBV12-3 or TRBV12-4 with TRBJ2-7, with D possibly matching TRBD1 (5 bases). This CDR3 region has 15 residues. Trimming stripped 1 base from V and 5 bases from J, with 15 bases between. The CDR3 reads CASSLGNLRAHEQYF. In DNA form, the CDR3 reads TGTGCCAGCAGTTTAGGGAACCTCAGGGCCCACGAGCAGTACTTC.

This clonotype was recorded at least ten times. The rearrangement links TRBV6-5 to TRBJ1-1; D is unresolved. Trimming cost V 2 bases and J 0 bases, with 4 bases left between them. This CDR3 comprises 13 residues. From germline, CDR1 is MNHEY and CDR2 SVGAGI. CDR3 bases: TGTGCCAGCAGTTACAATGTGAACACTGAAGCTTTCTTT. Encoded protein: CASSYNVNTEAFF.

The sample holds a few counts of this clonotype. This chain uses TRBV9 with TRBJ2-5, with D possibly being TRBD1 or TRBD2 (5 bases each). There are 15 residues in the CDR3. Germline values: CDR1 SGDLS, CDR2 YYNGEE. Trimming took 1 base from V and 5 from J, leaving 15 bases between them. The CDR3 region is CASSVNVGVGETQYF. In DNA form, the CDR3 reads TGTGCCAGCAGCGTAAACGTGGGGGTAGGGGAGACCCAGTACTTC.

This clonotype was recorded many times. CDR3 amino acids: CASSQARGNSPLHF. DNA of the CDR3: TGTGCCAGCAGCCAAGCAAGGGGTAATTCACCCCTCCACTTT. The chain couples TRBV11-3 to TRBJ1-6; D may be TRBD1 (5 bases). This CDR3 is 14 amino acids long. Trimming took 5 bases from V and 6 from J, leaving 11 bases between them. Germline CDR1 is SGHNT and CDR2 is YENEEA. The variable domain in full, completed from reference TRBV11-3 and TRBJ1-6, reads EAGVVQSPRYKIIEKKQPVAFWCNPISGHNTLYWYLQNLGQGPELLIRYENEEAVDDSQLPKDRFSAERLKGVDSTLKIQPAELGDSAVYLCASSQARGNSPLHFGNGTRLTVT.

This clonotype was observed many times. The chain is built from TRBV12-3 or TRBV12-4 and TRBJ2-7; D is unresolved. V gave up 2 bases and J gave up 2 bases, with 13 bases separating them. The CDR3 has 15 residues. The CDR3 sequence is CASSLRSLRAYEQYF. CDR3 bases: TGTGCCAGCAGTTTAAGGTCCCTCCGGGCCTACGAGCAGTACTTC.

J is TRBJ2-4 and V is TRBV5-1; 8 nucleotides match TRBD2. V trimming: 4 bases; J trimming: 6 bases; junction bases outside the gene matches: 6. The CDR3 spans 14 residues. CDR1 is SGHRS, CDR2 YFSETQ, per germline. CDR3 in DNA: TGCGCCAGCAGCCCGGGAGGGGGAACAAACATTCAGTACTTC. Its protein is CASSPGGGTNIQYF.

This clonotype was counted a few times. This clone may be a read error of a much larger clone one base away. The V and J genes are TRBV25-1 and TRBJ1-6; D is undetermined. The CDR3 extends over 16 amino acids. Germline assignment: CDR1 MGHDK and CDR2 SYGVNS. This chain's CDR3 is CASSERAPGVNSHLHF. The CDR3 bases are TGTGCCAGCAGTGAACGGGCCCCAGGAGTAAATTCACACCTCCACTTT.

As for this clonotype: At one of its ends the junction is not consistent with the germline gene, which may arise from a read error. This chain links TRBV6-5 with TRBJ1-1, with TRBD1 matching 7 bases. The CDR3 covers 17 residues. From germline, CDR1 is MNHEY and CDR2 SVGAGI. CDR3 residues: CAGSYSIRGTLNTEAFF. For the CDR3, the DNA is TGTGCCGGCAGTTACTCGATCAGGGGGACCCTGAACACTGAAGCTTTCTTT.

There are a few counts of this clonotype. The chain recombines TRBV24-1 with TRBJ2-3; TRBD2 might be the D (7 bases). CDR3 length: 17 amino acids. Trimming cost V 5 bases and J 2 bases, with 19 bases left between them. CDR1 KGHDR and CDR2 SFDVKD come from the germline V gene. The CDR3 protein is CATSGLRRGPTTDTQYF. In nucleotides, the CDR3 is TGTGCCACCAGTGGCCTACGGCGGGGGCCCACCACAGATACGCAGTATTTT.

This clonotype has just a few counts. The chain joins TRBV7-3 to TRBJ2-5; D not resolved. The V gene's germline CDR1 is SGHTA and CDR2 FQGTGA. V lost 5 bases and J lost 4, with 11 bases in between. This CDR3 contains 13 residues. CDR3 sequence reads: CASSPRLGETQYF. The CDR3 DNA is TGTGCCAGCAGCCCCCGTCTCGGAGAGACCCAGTACTTC. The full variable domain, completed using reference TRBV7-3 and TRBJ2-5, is GAGVSQTPSNKVTEKGKYVELRCDPISGHTALYWYRQSLGQGPEFLIYFQGTGAADDSGLPNDRFFAVRPEGSVSTLKIQRTERGDSAVYLCASSPRLGETQYFGPGTRLLVL.

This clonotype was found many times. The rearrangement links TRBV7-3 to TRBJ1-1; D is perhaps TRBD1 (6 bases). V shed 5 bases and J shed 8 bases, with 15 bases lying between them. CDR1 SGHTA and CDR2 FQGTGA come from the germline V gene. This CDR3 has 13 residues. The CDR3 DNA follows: TGTGCCAGCAGCCTAGGGGGGGGCAGCGAAGCTTTCTTT. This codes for CASSLGGGSEAFF.

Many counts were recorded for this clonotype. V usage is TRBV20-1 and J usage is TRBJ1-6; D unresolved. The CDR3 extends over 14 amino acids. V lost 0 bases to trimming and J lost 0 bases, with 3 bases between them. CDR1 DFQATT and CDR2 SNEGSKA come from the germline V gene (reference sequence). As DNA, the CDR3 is TGCAGTGCTAGAGACAACTCCTATAATTCACCCCTCCACTTT. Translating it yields CSARDNSYNSPLHF.

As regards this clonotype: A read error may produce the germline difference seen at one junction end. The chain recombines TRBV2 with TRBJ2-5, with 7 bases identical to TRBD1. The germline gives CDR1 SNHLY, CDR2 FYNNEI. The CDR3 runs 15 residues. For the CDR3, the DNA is TGTGCCAGCAGTGGATTAGAGGGGGCACAAGAGACCAAGTACTTC. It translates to CASSGLEGAQETKYF.

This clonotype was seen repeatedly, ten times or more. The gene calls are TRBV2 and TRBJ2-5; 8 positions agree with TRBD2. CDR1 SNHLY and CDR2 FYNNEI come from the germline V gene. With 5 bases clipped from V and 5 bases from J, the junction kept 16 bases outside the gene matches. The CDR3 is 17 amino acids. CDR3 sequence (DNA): TGTGCCAGCAGTCAATCTTCTCGAGCGGGGGAGGACGAGACCCAGTACTTC. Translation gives CASSQSSRAGEDETQYF.

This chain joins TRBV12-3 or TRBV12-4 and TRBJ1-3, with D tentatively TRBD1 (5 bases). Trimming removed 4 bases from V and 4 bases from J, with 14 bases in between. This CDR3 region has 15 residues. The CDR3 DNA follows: TGTGCCAGCAGTTCCACCAGGGAGTCCGGAAACACCATATATTTT. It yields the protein CASSSTRESGNTIYF.

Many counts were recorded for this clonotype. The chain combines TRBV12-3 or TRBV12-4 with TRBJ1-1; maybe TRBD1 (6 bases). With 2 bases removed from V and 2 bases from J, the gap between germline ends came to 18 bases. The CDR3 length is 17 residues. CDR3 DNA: TGTGCCAGCAGTTTATATATGGGAGGGGGTAGCAACACTGAAGCTTTCTTT. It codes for CASSLYMGGGSNTEAFF.

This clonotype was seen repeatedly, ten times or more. CDR3 sequence: CASSSDREETQYF. The CDR3 DNA is TGTGCCAGCAGCTCGGACAGGGAAGAGACCCAGTACTTC. V usage is TRBV9 and J usage is TRBJ2-5; 8 bases align to TRBD1. Per the germline V gene, CDR1 is SGDLS and CDR2 is YYNGEE. The CDR3 spans 13 residues. Losses at the gene ends were 4 bases for V and 3 bases for J; bases not matched to a gene: 2.

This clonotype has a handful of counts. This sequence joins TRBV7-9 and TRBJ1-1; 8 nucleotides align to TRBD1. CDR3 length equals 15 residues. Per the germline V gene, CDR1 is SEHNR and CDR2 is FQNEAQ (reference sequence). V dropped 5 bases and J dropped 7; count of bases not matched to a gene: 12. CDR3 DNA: TGTGCCAGCAGCCCAAGAGCAGGGGGCTCGATTGAAGCTTTCTTT. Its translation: CASSPRAGGSIEAFF.

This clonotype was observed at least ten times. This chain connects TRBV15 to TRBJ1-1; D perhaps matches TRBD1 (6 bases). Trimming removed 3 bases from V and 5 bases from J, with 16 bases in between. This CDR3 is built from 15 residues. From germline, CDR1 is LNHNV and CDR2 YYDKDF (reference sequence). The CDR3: CATSRDPGGLTEAFF. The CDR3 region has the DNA TGTGCCACCAGCAGGGACCCGGGGGGCTTAACTGAAGCTTTCTTT.

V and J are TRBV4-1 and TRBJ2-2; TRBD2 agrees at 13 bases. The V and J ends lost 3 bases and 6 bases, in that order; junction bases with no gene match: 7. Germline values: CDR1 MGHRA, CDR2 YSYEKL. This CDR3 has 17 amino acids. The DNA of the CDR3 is TGCGCCAGCAGCCAGAAAAGACTAGCGGGGGGATCCGGGGAGCTGTTTTTT. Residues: CASSQKRLAGGSGELFF.